The 12 T cell receptor beta chains listed next were all sequenced from one sample in a study of T cell responses to AZD1222 COVID-19 vaccine. The data were produced by immunoSEQ multiplex PCR, yet TCRdb's version contains in-frame clones alone and is incomplete. The sample has some 160,000 clones; around 90% are singletons. Sequenced here: peripheral blood, sampled on day 0 of AZD1222 vaccination. These receptors were obtained from an adult in good health.

The rearrangement uses TRBV5-1 and TRBJ1-1; unclear D gene. CDR1 is SGHRS and CDR2 is YFSETQ in the germline V gene. Trimming removed 3 bases at V and 3 bases at J, with 24 bases between. This CDR3 contains 18 residues. CDR3 sequence reads: CASSSRGGPLVVDTEAFF. DNA of the CDR3: TGCGCCAGCAGCTCCCGGGGAGGCCCCCTGGTGGTCGACACTGAAGCTTTCTTT.

In DNA form, the CDR3 reads TGTGCCAGCAGCTTAAGCGACAGTAATTCACCCCTCCACTTT. Its translation is CASSLSDSNSPLHF. The chain has TRBV11-3 and TRBJ1-6; a weak D match, TRBD1 (5 bases). Germline CDR1 reads SGHNT; CDR2 reads YENEEA. V was pared by 2 bases and J by 6 bases, with 8 bases between. The CDR3 runs to 14 residues.

The J gene is TRBJ2-7, the V gene TRBV6-2 or TRBV6-3, with TRBD2 identical over 10 bases. V was clipped by 1 base and J by 3 bases; unmatched bases: 0. The germline gives CDR1 MNHEY, CDR2 SVGEGT. The CDR3 has 14 amino acids. The CDR3 nucleotides read TGTGCCAGCAGTTACTTAGCGGGGGGCTACGAGCAGTACTTC. This sequence encodes CASSYLAGGYEQYF.

This rearrangement joins TRBV30 to TRBJ2-5; the match to TRBD2 covers 9 bases. V lost 3 bases, J lost 4 bases, and 3 bases stayed unmatched. This CDR3 has 13 residues. Germline assignment: CDR1 GTSNPN and CDR2 SVGIG (reference sequence). DNA for the CDR3: TGTGCCTGGAGCGAGACTAGCGGAGAGACCCAGTACTTC. Translation: CAWSETSGETQYF.

The chain joins TRBV5-4 to TRBJ1-2; weak D call: TRBD1 (5 bases). The V end was cut by 2 bases, the J end by 4 bases, with 15 bases between. The CDR3 totals 15 residues. The V gene's germline CDR1 is SGHNT and CDR2 YYREEE (reference sequence). CDR3 amino acids: CASSLYFRGSYGYTF. The CDR3 DNA reads TGTGCCAGCAGCTTATATTTCCGGGGCTCCTATGGCTACACCTTC.

This clone appeared once. The rearrangement links TRBV5-1 to TRBJ2-1; TRBD2 might be the D (6 bases). The CDR3 runs 15 residues. The V end was cut by 6 bases, the J end by 5 bases, with 18 bases between. Looked up from germline, CDR1 is SGHRS and CDR2 is YFSETQ. This CDR3 reads CASTLSAGTHNEQFF. The CDR3 region has the DNA TGCGCCAGCACCCTTTCCGCGGGGACCCACAATGAGCAGTTCTTC.

The gene calls are TRBV30 and TRBJ2-7; TRBD1 or TRBD2 may be the D gene (6 bases each). The germline V gene has CDR1 GTSNPN and CDR2 SVGIG (reference sequence). Trimming left V 1 base short and J 2 bases short, with 18 bases between. The CDR3 runs to 16 residues. The CDR3 region has the DNA TGTGCCTGGAGTGACACGGCCGGGGGCAGGGCCTACGAGCAGTACTTC. Its protein product is CAWSDTAGGRAYEQYF.

J is TRBJ1-2 and V is TRBV7-6; D may be TRBD1 (6 bases). CDR3 length: 16 amino acids. Trimming pared 5 bases from V and 3 bases from J, leaving 19 bases between. Germline values: CDR1 SGHVS, CDR2 FNYEAQ. The CDR3 region is CASSPSPPQGDYGYTF. The CDR3, as DNA: TGTGCCAGCAGCCCGAGCCCCCCACAGGGCGACTATGGCTACACCTTC.

The chain recombines TRBV18 with TRBJ2-1; D call uncertain. The germline gives CDR1 KGHSH, CDR2 LQKENI. The V and J ends lost 3 bases and 7 bases respectively, with 25 bases between them. CDR3 length: 18 residues. In DNA, the CDR3 is TGTGCCAGCTCACCTCTTTTTCTCGGAATCTTCATGGGGAATGAGCAGTTCTTC. Translating gives CASSPLFLGIFMGNEQFF.

The chain uses TRBV7-9 and TRBJ1-1, with D unresolved. Germline CDR1 is SEHNR and CDR2 is FQNEAQ (reference sequence). Trimming cost V 0 bases and J 6 bases, with 5 bases left between them. The CDR3 covers 12 residues. The CDR3 is CASSLAVAEAFF. The CDR3, as DNA: TGTGCCAGCAGCTTAGCGGTAGCTGAAGCTTTCTTT.

The chain employs TRBV3-1 (or the pseudogene TRBV3-2) and TRBJ1-1; TRBD1 might be the D (5 bases). The length of the CDR3 is 13 residues. The germline CDR1 and CDR2 sequences are LGHDT and YNNKEL (reference sequence). The V end was cut by 3 bases, the J end by 0 bases, with 5 bases between. The CDR3 DNA reads as TGTGCCAGCAGCCAGGGGCTGAACACTGAAGCTTTCTTT. It is translated as CASSQGLNTEAFF.

The sample holds a few counts of this clone. This chain uses TRBV27 with TRBJ2-3; 8 nucleotides agree with TRBD2. The V segment lost 3 bases and the J segment 4 bases; nucleotides outside the gene matches: 9. Looked up from germline, CDR1 is MNHEY and CDR2 is SMNVEV (reference sequence). The CDR3 covers 16 residues. The CDR3 DNA reads as TGTGCCAGCAGTTTCCTCAGCGGGAGCAACCCAGATACGCAGTATTTT. Translated, it gives CASSFLSGSNPDTQYF.